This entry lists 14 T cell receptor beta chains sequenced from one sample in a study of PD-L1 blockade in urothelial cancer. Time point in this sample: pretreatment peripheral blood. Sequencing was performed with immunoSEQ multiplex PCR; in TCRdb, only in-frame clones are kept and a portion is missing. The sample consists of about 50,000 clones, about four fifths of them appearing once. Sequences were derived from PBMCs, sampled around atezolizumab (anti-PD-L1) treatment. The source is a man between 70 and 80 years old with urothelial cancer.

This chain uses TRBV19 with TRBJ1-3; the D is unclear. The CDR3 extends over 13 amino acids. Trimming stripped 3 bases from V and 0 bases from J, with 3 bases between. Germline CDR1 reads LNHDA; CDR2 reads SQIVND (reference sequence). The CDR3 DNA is TGTGCCAGTAGTATCAGCTCTGGAAACACCATATATTTT. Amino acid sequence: CASSISSGNTIYF.

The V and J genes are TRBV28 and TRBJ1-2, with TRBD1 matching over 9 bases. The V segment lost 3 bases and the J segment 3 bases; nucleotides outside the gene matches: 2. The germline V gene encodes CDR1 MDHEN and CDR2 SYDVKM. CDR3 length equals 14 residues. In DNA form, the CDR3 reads TGTGCCAGCAGTTTGGGACAGGGTGACTATGGCTACACCTTC. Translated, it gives CASSLGQGDYGYTF.

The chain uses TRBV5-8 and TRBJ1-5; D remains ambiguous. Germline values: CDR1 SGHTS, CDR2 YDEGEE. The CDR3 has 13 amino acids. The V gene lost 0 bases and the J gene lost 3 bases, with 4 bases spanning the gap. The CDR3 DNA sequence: TGTGCCAGCAGCTTGGCCTACAATCAGCCCCAGCATTTT. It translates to CASSLAYNQPQHF.

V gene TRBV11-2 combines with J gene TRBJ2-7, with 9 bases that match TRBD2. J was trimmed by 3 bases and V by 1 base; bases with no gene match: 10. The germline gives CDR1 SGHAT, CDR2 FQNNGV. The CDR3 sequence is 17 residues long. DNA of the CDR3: TGTGCCAGCAGCTTAGGAGGCGCGGGAGGGAGTTACTACGAGCAGTACTTC. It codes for CASSLGGAGGSYYEQYF.

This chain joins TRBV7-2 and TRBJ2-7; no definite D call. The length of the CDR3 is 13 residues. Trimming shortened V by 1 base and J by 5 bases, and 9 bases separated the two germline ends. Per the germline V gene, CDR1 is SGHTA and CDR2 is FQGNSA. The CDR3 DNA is TGTGCCAGCAGCTTAGGTGGTGCGGACGAGCAGTACTTC. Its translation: CASSLGGADEQYF.

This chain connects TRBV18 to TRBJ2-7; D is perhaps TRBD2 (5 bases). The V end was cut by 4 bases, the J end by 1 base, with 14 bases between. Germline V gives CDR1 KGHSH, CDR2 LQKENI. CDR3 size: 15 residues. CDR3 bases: TGTGCCAGCTCACGCCCTTCGGACTCTTCCTACGAGCAGTACTTC. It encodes CASSRPSDSSYEQYF.

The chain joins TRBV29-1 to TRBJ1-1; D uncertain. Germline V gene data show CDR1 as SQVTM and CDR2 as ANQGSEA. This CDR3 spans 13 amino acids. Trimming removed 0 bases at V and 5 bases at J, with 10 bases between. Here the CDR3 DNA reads TGCAGCGTTGAAGAGGAGGGATGGACTGAAGCTTTCTTT. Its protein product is CSVEEEGWTEAFF.

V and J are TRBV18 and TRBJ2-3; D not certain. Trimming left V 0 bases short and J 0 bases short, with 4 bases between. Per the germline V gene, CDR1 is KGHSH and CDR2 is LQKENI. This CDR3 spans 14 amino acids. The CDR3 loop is CASSPPSSTDTQYF. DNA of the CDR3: TGTGCCAGCTCACCACCCTCTAGCACAGATACGCAGTATTTT. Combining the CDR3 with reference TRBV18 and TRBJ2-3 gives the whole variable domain NAGVMQNPRHLVRRRGQEARLRCSPMKGHSHVYWYRQLPEEGLKFMVYLQKENIIDESGMPKERFSAEFPKEGPSILRIQQVVRGDSAAYFCASSPPSSTDTQYFGPGTRLTVL.

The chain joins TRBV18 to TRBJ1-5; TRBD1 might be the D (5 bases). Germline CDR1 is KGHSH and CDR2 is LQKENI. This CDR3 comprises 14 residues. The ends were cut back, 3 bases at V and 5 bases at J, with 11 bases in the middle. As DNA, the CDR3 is TGTGCCAGCTCACCGTGGGGGGACGATCAGCCCCAGCATTTT. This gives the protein CASSPWGDDQPQHF.

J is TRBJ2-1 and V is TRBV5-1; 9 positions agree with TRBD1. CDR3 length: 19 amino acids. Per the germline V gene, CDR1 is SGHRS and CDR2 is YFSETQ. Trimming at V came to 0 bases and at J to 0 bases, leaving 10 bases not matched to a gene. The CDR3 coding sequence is TGCGCCAGCAGCTTGGCACCGGGACAGGGTTATATCTCCTACAATGAGCAGTTCTTC. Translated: CASSLAPGQGYISYNEQFF.

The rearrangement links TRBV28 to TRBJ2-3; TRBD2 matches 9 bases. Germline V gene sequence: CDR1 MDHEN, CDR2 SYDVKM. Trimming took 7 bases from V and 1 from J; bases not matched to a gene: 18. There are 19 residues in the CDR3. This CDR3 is CASTYPPSAGGIGTDTQYF. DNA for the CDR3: TGTGCCAGCACCTATCCACCCAGCGCGGGGGGGATCGGCACAGATACGCAGTATTTT.

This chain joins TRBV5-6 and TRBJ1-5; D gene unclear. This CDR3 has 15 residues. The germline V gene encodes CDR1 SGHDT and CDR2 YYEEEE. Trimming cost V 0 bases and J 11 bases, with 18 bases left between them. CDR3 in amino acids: CASSLGRISGATQHF. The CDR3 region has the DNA TGTGCCAGCAGCTTGGGAAGAATTTCAGGCGCGACCCAGCATTTT.

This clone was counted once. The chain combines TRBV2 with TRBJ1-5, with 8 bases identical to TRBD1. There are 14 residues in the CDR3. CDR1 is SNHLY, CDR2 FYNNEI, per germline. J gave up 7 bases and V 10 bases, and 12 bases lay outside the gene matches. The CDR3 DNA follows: TGTGCCATCACGACTCGGACAGGGAACCAGCCCCAGCATTTT. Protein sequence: CAITTRTGNQPQHF.

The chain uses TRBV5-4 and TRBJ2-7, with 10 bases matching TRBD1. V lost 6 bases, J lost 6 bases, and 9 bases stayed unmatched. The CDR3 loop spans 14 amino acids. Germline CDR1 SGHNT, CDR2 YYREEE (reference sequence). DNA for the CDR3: TGTGCCAGCAACTCGTGGACAGGGGGAGGCGAGCAGTACTTC. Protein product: CASNSWTGGGEQYF.